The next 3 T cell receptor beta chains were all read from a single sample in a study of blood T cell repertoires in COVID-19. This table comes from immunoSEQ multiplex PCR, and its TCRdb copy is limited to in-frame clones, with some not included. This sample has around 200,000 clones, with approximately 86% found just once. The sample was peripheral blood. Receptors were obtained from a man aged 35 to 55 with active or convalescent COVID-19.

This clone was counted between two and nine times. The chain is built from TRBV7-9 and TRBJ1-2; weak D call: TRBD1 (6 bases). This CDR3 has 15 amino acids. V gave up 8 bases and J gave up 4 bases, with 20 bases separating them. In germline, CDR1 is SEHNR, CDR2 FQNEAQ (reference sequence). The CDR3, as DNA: TGTGCCAGCCAAGATACACCCGACAGGAGCTATGGCTACACCTTC. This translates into CASQDTPDRSYGYTF.

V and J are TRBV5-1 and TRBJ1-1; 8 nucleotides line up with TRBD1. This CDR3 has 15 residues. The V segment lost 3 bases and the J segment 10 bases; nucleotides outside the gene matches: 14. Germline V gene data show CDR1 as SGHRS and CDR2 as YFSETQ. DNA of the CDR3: TGCGCCAGCAGCTACACTGGACAGGGTTCGTCCCCAGCTTTCTTT. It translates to CASSYTGQGSSPAFF.

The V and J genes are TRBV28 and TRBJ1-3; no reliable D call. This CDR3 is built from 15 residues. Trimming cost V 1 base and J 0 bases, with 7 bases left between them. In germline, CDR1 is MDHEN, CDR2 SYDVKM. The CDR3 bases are TGTGCCAGCAGTTTATCTGGCCTCTCTGGAAACACCATATATTTT. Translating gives CASSLSGLSGNTIYF.